This T cell receptor beta chain was documented in a study of T cell responses to AZD1222 COVID-19 vaccine. Study observations and caveats: In all cases, repertoires were sampled only after the peak T cell response. CD4 TCRs associated with vaccination spanned spike, dominating at 160-218 and 743-854. A rise in Spike-specific TCR breadth and depth followed two AZD1222 doses.

Sequencing used immunoSEQ multiplex PCR; TCRdb keeps in-frame clones, though not all of them. The sample holds over 95,000 clones, about nine tenths seen once. The germline CDR1 and CDR2 sequences are SGHAT and FQNNGV. V gave up 1 base and J gave up 1 base, with 7 bases separating them. The CDR3 is 14 amino acids. Turning to this clone: Antigen specificity is unknown.

Sequenced material: peripheral blood, taken 28 days after the second AZD1222 dose. The rearrangement links TRBV11-2 to TRBJ1-1; the D is unclear. The sequence was collected from an adult who received the AZD1222 COVID-19 vaccine. CDR3 bases: TGTGCCAGCAGCTTAGTTCCTGGGAACACTGAAGCTTTCTTT. Encoded protein: CASSLVPGNTEAFF. Using reference TRBV11-2 and TRBJ1-1 for the parts outside the CDR3, the full variable domain is EAGVAQSPRYKIIEKRQSVAFWCNPISGHATLYWYQQILGQGPKLLIQFQNNGVVDDSQLPKDRFSAERLKGVDSTLKIQPAKLEDSAVYLCASSLVPGNTEAFFGQGTRLTVV.